This TCR beta chain was identified during a study of kidney transplant recipient with SARS-CoV-2 infection. Germline V CDR1 and CDR2: PRHDT, FYEKMQ (reference sequence). The CDR3 runs 14 residues. Unmatched junction bases numbered 10, after V lost 5 bases and J lost 15 bases. A single record per CDR3 protein comes from TCRdb applying MiXCR to the reads. This table has 200,000 to 300,000 distinct CDR3 sequences, 29% appearing once. This rearrangement joins TRBV13 to TRBJ2-1; TRBD2 aligns across 13 bases. The sample was a blood sample, taken at baseline and on roughly day 110 from a kidney transplant recipient. The source is a male patient aged 30 to 39 who had COVID-19 and was a kidney transplant recipient. A share of the T cells may be of graft donor origin. CDR3 region: CASSGRLAGGARFF. CDR3 DNA sequence: TGTGCCAGCAGCGGTCGACTAGCGGGAGGAGCGCGGTTCTTC.